Given below is one TCR beta chain in context. This record comes from a study of cytomegalovirus exposure and HLA in healthy donors. A multiplex PCR was run with 60 Vbeta primers and 13 Jbeta primers. Clones were read by immunoSEQ multiplex PCR, and TCRdb kept only the in-frame ones, dropping some. In the table there are fewer than 200,000 clones, approximately 80% of which are singletons. Germline V gene sequence: CDR1 ENHRY, CDR2 SYGVKD. Unmatched junction bases numbered 14, after V lost 8 bases and J lost 9 bases. The CDR3 totals 15 residues. Sequenced material: PBMCs. The V call is TRBV10-3, the J call TRBJ2-1; 9 bases fit TRBD1. This TCR was recovered from a woman between 35 and 50 years old in good health and CMV-seropositive. The CDR3 here is CAIAAGQGLLSEQFF. The CDR3 coding sequence is TGTGCCATCGCAGCGGGACAGGGTCTTTTGAGTGAGCAGTTCTTC.